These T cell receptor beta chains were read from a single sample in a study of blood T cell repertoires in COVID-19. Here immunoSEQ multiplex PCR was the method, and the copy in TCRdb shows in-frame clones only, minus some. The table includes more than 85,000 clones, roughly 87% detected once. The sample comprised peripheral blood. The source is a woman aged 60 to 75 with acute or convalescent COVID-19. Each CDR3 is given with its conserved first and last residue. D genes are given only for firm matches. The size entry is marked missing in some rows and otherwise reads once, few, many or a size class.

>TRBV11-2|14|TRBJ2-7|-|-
CARSFPGRSYEQYF
TGTGCCCGATCGTTCCCTGGCCGCTCCTACGAGCAGTACTTC
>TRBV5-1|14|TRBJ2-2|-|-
CASSSITSTGELFF
TGCGCCAGCAGCTCAATTACGAGCACCGGGGAGCTGTTTTTT
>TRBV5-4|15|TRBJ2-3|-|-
CASSPGLPSTDTQYF
TGTGCCAGCAGTCCGGGACTTCCTAGCACAGATACGCAGTATTTT
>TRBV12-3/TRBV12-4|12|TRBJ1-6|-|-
CASTRGNSPLHF
TGTGCCAGCACCAGGGGTAATTCACCCCTCCACTTT
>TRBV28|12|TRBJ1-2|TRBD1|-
CASHDRVHGYTF
TGTGCCAGCCACGACAGGGTCCATGGCTACACCTTC
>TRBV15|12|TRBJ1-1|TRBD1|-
CATSSQGLEAFF
TGTGCCACCAGCTCACAGGGGCTCGAAGCTTTCTTT
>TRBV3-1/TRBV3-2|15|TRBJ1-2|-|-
CASSPSPRTPSGYTF
TGTGCCAGCAGCCCCTCCCCTCGCACCCCTAGCGGCTACACCTTC
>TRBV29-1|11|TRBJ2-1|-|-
CSASRGTEQFF
TGCAGCGCCTCCAGGGGAACTGAGCAGTTCTTC
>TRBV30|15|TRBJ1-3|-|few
CAWSQGPISGNTIYF
TGTGCCTGGAGTCAGGGCCCAATCTCTGGAAACACCATATATTTT
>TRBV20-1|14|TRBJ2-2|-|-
CSASLGHNTGELFF
TGCAGTGCTAGTTTGGGCCATAACACCGGGGAGCTGTTTTTT
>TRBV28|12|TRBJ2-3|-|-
CASSPPRSAQYF
TGTGCCAGCAGTCCCCCGCGGAGTGCGCAGTATTTT
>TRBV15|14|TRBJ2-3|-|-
CATSRVPGLDTQYF
TGTGCCACCAGCAGAGTCCCGGGACTTGATACGCAGTATTTT
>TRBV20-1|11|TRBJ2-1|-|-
CSGGGADEQFF
TGCAGTGGTGGCGGTGCGGATGAGCAGTTCTTC
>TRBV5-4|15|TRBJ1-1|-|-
CASSLAPGRYTEAFF
TGTGCCAGCAGCTTGGCCCCAGGGAGGTACACTGAAGCTTTCTTT
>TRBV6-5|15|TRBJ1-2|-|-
CASTTVPRSNYGYTF
TGTGCCAGCACTACCGTCCCGCGATCTAACTATGGCTACACCTTC
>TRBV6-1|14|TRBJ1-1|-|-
CASSERGLNTEAFF
TGTGCCAGCAGTGAACGGGGATTAAACACTGAAGCTTTCTTT
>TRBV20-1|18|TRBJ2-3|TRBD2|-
CSASIIAGGQLGTDTQYF
TGCAGTGCTAGTATCATAGCGGGAGGTCAGTTAGGCACAGATACGCAGTATTTT
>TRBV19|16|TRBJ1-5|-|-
CASTMGVLYSNQPQHF
TGTGCCAGTACCATGGGCGTCCTGTATAGCAATCAGCCCCAGCATTTT
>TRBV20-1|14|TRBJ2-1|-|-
CSASRGSRVDEQFF
TGCAGTGCTAGTCGAGGGTCACGGGTCGATGAGCAGTTCTTC
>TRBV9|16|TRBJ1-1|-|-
CASSVVGEGGWTEAFF
TGTGCCAGCAGCGTAGTCGGGGAGGGAGGATGGACTGAAGCTTTCTTT
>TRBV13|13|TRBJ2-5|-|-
CASTRGSQETQYF
TGTGCCAGCACACGGGGGAGCCAAGAGACCCAGTACTTC
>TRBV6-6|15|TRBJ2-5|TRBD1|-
CASSYRTGAGETQYF
TGTGCCAGCAGTTACAGGACAGGGGCAGGAGAGACCCAGTACTTC
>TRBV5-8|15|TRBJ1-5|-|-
CASSPRNVGNQPQHF
TGTGCCAGCAGCCCCAGGAATGTTGGCAATCAGCCCCAGCATTTT
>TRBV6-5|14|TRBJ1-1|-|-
CASSYGLGVTEAFF
TGTGCCAGCAGTTACGGCTTAGGGGTCACTGAAGCTTTCTTT
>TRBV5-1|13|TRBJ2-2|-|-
CASSLEGGGELFF
TGCGCCAGCAGCTTAGAGGGAGGCGGGGAGCTGTTTTTT
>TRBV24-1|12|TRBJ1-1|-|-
CATSAGNYEAFF
TGTGCCACCAGTGCAGGGAATTACGAAGCTTTCTTT
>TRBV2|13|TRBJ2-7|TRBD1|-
CASVGQTAYEQYF
TGTGCCAGCGTGGGACAGACGGCCTACGAGCAGTACTTC
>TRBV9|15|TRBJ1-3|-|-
CASSVDAGLGNTIYF
TGTGCCAGCAGCGTAGATGCAGGCTTAGGAAACACCATATATTTT
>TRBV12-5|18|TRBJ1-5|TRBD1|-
CASVLSQGGLYSNQPQHF
TGTGCTAGTGTTCTTTCACAGGGGGGCCTATATAGCAATCAGCCCCAGCATTTT
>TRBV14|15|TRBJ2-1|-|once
CASSQEWRPLNEQFF
TGTGCCAGCAGCCAAGAATGGAGACCCCTAAATGAGCAGTTCTTC
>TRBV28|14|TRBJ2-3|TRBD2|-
CASSVAGGADTQYF
TGTGCCAGCAGTGTAGCGGGAGGTGCAGATACGCAGTATTTT
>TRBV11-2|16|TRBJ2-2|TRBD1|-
CASSSGQGWDTGELFF
TGTGCCAGCAGCTCGGGACAGGGGTGGGACACCGGGGAGCTGTTTTTT
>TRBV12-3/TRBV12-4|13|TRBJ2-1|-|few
CASREVASGEQFF
TGTGCCAGCAGGGAGGTAGCCTCGGGTGAGCAGTTCTTC
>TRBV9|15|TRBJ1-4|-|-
CASSVEGRWNEKLFF
TGTGCCAGCAGCGTAGAAGGGAGGTGGAATGAAAAACTGTTTTTT
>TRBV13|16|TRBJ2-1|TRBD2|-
CASSLFRTSGSYEQFF
TGTGCCAGCAGCTTATTCCGGACTAGCGGGAGCTATGAGCAGTTCTTC
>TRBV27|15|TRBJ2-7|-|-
CASHPYGRDGYEQYF
TGTGCCAGCCATCCCTATGGGCGGGATGGTTACGAGCAGTACTTC
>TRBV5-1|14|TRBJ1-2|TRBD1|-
CASSLAGGGYGYTF
TGCGCCAGCAGCTTGGCAGGGGGTGGCTATGGCTACACCTTC
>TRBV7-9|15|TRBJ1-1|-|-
CASSLGSMGATEAFF
TGTGCCAGCAGCTTAGGGTCCATGGGGGCTACTGAAGCTTTCTTT
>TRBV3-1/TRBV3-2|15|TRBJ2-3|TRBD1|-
CASSRQTGGPDTQYF
TGTGCCAGCAGCCGACAGACAGGGGGCCCAGATACGCAGTATTTT
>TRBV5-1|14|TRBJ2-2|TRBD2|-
CASSLGLETQEVFF
TGCGCCAGCAGCTTAGGACTAGAAACCCAGGAGGTGTTTTTT
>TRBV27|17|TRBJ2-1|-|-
CASSTPTGGTFYNEQFF
TGTGCCAGCAGCACCCCTACTGGGGGGACCTTCTACAATGAGCAGTTCTTC
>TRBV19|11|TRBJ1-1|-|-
CASSLNTEAFF
TGTGCCAGTAGTCTTAACACTGAAGCTTTCTTT
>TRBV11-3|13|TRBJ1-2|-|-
CASSLSSNYGYTF
TGTGCCAGCAGCTTATCATCTAACTATGGCTACACCTTC
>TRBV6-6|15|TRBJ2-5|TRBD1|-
CASSYGGQGQETQYF
TGTGCCAGCAGTTACGGGGGACAGGGCCAAGAGACCCAGTACTTC
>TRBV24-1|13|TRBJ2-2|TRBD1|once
CATSDYRGEELFF
TGTGCCACCAGTGATTACAGGGGCGAGGAGCTGTTTTTT
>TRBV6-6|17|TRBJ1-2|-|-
CASSPTPQGKANYGYTF
TGTGCCAGCAGTCCTACACCGCAGGGGAAGGCTAACTATGGCTACACCTTC
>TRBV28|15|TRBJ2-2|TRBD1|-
CASSETGAGTGELFF
TGTGCCAGCAGTGAGACAGGGGCGGGCACCGGGGAGCTGTTTTTT
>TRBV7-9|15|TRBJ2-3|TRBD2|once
CASSPLGAGSDTQYF
TGTGCCAGCAGCCCCCTGGGAGCGGGGTCAGATACGCAGTATTTT
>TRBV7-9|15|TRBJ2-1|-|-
CASSLGGVPNNEQFF
TGTGCCAGCAGCTTAGGGGGAGTCCCGAACAATGAGCAGTTCTTC
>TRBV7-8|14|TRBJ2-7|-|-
CASSAKNLEHEQYF
TGTGCCAGCAGCGCCAAAAATCTCGAGCACGAGCAGTACTTC